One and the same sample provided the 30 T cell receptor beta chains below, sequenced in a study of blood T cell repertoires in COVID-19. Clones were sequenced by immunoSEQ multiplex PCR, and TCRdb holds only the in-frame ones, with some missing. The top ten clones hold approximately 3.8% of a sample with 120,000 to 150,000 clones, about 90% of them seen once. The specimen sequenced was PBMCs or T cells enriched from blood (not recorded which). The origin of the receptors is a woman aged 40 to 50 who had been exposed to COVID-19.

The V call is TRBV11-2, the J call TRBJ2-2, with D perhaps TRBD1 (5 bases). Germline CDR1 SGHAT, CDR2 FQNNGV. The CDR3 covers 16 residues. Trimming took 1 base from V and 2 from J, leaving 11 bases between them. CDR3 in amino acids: CASSLVWGRNTGELFF. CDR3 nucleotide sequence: TGTGCCAGCAGCTTAGTGTGGGGCCGAAACACCGGGGAGCTGTTTTTT.

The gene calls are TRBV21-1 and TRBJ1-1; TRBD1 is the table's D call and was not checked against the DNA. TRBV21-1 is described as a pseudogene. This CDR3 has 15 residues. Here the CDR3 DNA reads TGTGCCAGCAGCAAAGTTTGGCCCCCAGGGGCTGAAGCTTTCTTT. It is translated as CASSKVWPPGAEAFF.

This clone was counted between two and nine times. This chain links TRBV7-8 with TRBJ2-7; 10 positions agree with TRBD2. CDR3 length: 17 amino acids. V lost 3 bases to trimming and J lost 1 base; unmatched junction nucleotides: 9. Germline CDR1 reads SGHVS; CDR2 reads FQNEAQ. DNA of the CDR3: TGTGCCAGCAGCTTGGACCCTCTAGCGGGAGCGTCCTACGAGCAGTACTTC. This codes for CASSLDPLAGASYEQYF. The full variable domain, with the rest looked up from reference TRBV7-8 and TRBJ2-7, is GAGVSQSPRYKVAKRGQDVALRCDPISGHVSLFWYQQALGQGPEFLTYFQNEAQLDKSGLPSDRFFAERPEGSVSTLKIQRTQQEDSAVYLCASSLDPLAGASYEQYFGPGTRLTVT.

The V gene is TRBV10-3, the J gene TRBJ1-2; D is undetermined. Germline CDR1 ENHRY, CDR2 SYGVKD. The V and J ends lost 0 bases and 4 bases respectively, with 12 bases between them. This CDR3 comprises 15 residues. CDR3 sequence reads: CAISESRGLRYGYTF. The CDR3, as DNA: TGTGCCATCAGTGAGTCGCGAGGGCTGCGCTATGGCTACACCTTC.

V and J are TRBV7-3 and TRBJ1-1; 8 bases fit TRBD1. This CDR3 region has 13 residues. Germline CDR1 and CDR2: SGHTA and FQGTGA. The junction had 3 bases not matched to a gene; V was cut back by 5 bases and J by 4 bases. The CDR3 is CASSTGGVTEAFF. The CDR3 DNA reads TGTGCCAGCAGCACAGGGGGAGTCACTGAAGCTTTCTTT.

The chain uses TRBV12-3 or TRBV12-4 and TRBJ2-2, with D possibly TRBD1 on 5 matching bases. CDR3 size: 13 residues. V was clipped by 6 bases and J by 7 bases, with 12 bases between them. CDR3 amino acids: CASSVPGLGELFF. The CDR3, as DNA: TGTGCCAGCAGCGTCCCAGGGCTCGGGGAGCTGTTTTTT.

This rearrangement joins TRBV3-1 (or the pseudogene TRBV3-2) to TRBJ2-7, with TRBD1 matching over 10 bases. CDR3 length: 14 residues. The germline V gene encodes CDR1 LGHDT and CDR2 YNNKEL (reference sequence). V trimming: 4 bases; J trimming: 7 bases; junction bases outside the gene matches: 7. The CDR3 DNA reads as TGTGCCAGCAGCCTAACGGACAGGGGGAATGAGCAGTACTTC. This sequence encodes CASSLTDRGNEQYF.

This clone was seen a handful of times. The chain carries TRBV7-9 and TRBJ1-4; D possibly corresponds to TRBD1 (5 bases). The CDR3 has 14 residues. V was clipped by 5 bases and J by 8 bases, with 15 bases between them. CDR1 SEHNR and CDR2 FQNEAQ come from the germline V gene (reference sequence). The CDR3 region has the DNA TGTGCCAGCAGCACCCAGAGCGGGGACGAAAAACTGTTTTTT. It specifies CASSTQSGDEKLFF.

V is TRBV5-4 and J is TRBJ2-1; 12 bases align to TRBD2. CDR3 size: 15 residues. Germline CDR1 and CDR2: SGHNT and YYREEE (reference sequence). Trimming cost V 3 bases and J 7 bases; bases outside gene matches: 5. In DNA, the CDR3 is TGTGCCAGCAGCTACCTAGCGGGAGGGGTTAATGAGCAGTTCTTC. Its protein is CASSYLAGGVNEQFF.

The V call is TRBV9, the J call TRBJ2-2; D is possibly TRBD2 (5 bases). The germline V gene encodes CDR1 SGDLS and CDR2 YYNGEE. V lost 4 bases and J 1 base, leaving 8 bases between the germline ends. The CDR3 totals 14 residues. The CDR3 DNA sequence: TGTGCCAGCAGCTTTCGGGAGAACACCGGGGAGCTGTTTTTT. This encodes CASSFRENTGELFF.

The CDR3 DNA sequence: TGTGCCAGCAGCCGACAGTATAATGAAAAACTGTTTTTT. Translated: CASSRQYNEKLFF. The rearrangement links TRBV7-2 to TRBJ1-4; weak D call: TRBD1 (5 bases). V shed 5 bases and J shed 4 bases, with 8 bases lying between them. This CDR3 spans 13 amino acids. Germline V gene lookup returns CDR1 SGHTA and CDR2 FQGNSA.

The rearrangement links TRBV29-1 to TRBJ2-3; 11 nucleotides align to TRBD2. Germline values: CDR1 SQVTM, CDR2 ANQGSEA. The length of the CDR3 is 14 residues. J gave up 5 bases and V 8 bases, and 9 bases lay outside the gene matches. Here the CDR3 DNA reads TGCAGCACAACCGGGACTAGCGGAATAGATACGCAGTATTTT. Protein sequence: CSTTGTSGIDTQYF.

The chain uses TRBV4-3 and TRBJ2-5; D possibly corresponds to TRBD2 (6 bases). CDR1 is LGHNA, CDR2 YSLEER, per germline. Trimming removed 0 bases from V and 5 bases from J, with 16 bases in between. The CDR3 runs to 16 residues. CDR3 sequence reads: CASSQEKRGGGETQYF. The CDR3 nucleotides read TGCGCCAGCAGCCAAGAGAAACGGGGAGGCGGGGAGACCCAGTACTTC.

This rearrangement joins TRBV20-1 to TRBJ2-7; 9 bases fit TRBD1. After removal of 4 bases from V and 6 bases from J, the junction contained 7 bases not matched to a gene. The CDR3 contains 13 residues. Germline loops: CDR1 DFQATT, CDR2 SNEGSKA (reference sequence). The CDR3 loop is CSATEDRGSEQYF. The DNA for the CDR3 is TGCAGTGCTACTGAGGACAGGGGTTCCGAGCAGTACTTC.

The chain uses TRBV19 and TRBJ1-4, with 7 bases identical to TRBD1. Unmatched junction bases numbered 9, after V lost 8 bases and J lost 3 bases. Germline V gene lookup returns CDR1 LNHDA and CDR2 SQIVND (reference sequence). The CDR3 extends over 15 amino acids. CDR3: CASSQGDSSNEKLFF. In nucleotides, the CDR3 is TGTGCCAGTTCGCAAGGGGACAGCTCTAATGAAAAACTGTTTTTT.

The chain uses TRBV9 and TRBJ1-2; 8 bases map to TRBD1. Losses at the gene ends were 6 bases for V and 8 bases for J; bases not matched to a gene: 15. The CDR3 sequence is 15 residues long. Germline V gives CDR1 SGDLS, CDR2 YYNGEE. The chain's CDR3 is CASNNAGGSLRGYTF. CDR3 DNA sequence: TGTGCCAGCAACAACGCAGGGGGCTCCTTGAGGGGCTACACCTTC.

The CDR3 nucleotides are TGTGCCAGCAGCTTAGTGGTGCTAGCCGCCCAAGAGACCCAGTACTTC. It codes for CASSLVVLAAQETQYF. The chain carries TRBV7-9 and TRBJ2-5, with TRBD2 as a possible D gene (5 bases). Between the trimmed V and J ends, which lost 1 base and 1 base, there was a span of 13 bases. Germline-derived CDR1 and CDR2 are SEHNR and FQNEAQ (reference sequence). CDR3 size: 16 residues.

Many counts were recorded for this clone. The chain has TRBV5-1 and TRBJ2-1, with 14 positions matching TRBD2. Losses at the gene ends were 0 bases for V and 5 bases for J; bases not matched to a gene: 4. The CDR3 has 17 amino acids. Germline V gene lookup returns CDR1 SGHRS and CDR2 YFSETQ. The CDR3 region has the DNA TGCGCCAGCAGCTTGGGACTAGCGGGGGGGCGGAACAATGAGCAGTTCTTC. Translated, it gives CASSLGLAGGRNNEQFF.

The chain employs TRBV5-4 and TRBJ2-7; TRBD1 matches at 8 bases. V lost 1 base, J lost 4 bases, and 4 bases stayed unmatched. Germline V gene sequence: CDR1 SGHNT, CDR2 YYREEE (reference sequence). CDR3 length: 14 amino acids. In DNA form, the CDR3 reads TGTGCCAGCAGCTTGTCAGGGGGCGCTTACGAGCAGTACTTC. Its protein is CASSLSGGAYEQYF. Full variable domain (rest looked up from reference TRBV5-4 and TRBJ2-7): ETGVTQSPTHLIKTRGQQVTLRCSSQSGHNTVSWYQQALGQGPQFIFQYYREEENGRGNFPPRFSGLQFPNYSSELNVNALELDDSALYLCASSLSGGAYEQYFGPGTRLTVT.

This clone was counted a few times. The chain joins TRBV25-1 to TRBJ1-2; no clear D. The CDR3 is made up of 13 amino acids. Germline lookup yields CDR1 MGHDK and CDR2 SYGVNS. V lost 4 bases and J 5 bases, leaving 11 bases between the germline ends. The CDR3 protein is CASSAPGRYGYTF. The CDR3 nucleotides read TGTGCCAGCAGTGCCCCGGGTCGATATGGCTACACCTTC.

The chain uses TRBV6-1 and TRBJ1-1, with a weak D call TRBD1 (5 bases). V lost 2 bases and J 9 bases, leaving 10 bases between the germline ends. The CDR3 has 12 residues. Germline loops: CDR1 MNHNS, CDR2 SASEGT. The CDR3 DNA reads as TGTGCCAGCAGTGAACTTCGACAGCAAGCTTTCTTT. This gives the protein CASSELRQQAFF.

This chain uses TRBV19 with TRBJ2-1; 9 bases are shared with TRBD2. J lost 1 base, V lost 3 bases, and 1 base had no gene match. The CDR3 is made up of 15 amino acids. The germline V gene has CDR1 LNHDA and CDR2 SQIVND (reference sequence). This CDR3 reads CASSISGSSYNEQFF. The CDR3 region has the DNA TGTGCCAGTAGTATTAGCGGGAGTTCCTACAATGAGCAGTTCTTC.

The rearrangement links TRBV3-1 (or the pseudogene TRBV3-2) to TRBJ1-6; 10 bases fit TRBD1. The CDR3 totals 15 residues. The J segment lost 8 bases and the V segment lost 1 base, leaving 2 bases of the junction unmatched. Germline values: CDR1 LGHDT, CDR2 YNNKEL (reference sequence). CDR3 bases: TGTGCCAGCAGCCAAGGACAGGGGGCTCATTCACCCCTCCACTTT. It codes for CASSQGQGAHSPLHF.

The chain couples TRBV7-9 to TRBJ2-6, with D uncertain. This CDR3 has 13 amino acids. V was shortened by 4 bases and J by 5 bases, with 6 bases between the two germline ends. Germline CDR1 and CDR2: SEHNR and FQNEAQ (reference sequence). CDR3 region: CASSYLRANVLTF. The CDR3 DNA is TGTGCCAGCAGCTACTTGAGGGCCAACGTCCTGACTTTC.

Here the CDR3 DNA reads TGTGCCAGCAGCCGCCCGACTAGCGGGAGGTTAGGCACCGGGGAGCTGTTTTTT. Translated, it gives CASSRPTSGRLGTGELFF. This chain uses TRBV5-4 with TRBJ2-2; 13 bases map to TRBD2. Trimming removed 4 bases from V and 4 bases from J; junction bases left unmatched: 10. CDR3 length equals 18 residues. CDR1 is SGHNT and CDR2 is YYREEE in the germline V gene (reference sequence).

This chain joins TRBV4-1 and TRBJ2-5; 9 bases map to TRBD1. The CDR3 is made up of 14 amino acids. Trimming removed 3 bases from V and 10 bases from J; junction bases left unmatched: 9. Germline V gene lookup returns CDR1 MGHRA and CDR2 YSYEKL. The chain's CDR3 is CASSQYGTGQSQYF. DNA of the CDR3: TGCGCCAGCAGCCAGTACGGGACAGGGCAGAGCCAGTACTTC.

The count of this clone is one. The CDR3 DNA follows: TGTGCCAGCAGTTACGGCCGGGAGGAGCAGTTCTTC. Protein sequence: CASSYGREEQFF. The chain combines TRBV6-6 with TRBJ2-1; the D gene is possibly TRBD2 (6 bases). The CDR3 covers 12 residues. Germline assignment: CDR1 MNHNY and CDR2 SVGAGI (reference sequence). V shed 2 bases and J shed 10 bases, with 9 bases lying between them.

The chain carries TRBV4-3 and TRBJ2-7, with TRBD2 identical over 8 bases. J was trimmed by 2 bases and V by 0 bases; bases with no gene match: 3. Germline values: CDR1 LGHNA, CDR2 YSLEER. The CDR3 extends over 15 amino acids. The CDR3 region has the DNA TGCGCCAGCAGCCAAGATGCGCGGGAGGCCTACGAGCAGTACTTC. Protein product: CASSQDAREAYEQYF.

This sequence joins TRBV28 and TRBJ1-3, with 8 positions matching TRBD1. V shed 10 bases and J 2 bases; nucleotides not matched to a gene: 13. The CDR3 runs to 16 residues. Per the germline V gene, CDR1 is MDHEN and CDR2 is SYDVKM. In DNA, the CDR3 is TGTGCCACCGCGAAGAGACAGGGGCTAACTGGAAACACCATATATTTT. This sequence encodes CATAKRQGLTGNTIYF.

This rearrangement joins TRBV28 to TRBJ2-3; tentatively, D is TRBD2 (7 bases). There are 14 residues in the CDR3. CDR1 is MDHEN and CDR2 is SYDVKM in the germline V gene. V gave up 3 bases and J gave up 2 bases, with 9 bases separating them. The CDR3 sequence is CASSLGGHTDTQYF. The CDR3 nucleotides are TGTGCCAGCAGTTTGGGGGGGCACACAGATACGCAGTATTTT.